The 26 T cell receptor beta chains listed next were all sequenced from one sample in a study of Tregs in tolerant kidney transplant recipients. Clones were read by immunoSEQ multiplex PCR, and TCRdb kept only the in-frame ones, dropping some. Among tens of thousands of clones, 84% were seen once, and the ten largest hold approximately 4%. Sequenced input: CD4+ T cells from blood. Receptors were obtained from a human donor in good health.

This chain links TRBV6-5 with TRBJ2-7, with TRBD1 matching 7 bases. The CDR3 runs 15 residues. Germline V gene sequence: CDR1 MNHEY, CDR2 SVGAGI. J was trimmed by 3 bases and V by 4 bases; bases with no gene match: 9. The CDR3 nucleotides are TGTGCCAGCAGTTCTCCGGGACAGACTTTCTACGAGCAGTACTTC. It encodes CASSSPGQTFYEQYF.

The J gene is TRBJ2-1, the V gene TRBV5-4; the match to TRBD2 covers 8 bases. Looked up from germline, CDR1 is SGHNT and CDR2 is YYREEE (reference sequence). The V gene end was trimmed by 2 bases and the J gene end by 6 bases; junction bases not matched to a gene: 7. This CDR3 has 15 amino acids. As DNA, the CDR3 is TGTGCCAGCAGCTTCGCGGGGGGCGCAGGCAATGAGCAGTTCTTC. It is translated as CASSFAGGAGNEQFF.

The rearrangement uses TRBV2 and TRBJ2-7, with D unresolved. Trimming took 6 bases from V and 5 from J, leaving 8 bases between them. The CDR3 has 11 amino acids. Looked up from germline, CDR1 is SNHLY and CDR2 is FYNNEI. The CDR3 coding sequence is TGTGCCAGCAGCAAAACCCACGAGCAGTACTTC. Translating it yields CASSKTHEQYF.

V usage is TRBV19 and J usage is TRBJ2-5, with TRBD1 identical over 7 bases. The CDR3 is 13 residues long. Germline lookup yields CDR1 LNHDA and CDR2 SQIVND (reference sequence). The ends lost 5 bases at V and 3 bases at J; junction bases unmatched: 3. CDR3 loop: CASSATGKETQYF. In nucleotides, the CDR3 is TGTGCCAGTAGTGCGACAGGGAAAGAGACCCAGTACTTC.

The genes are TRBV6-6 and TRBJ1-2, with TRBD1 identical over 7 bases. The CDR3 runs to 15 residues. In germline, CDR1 is MNHNY, CDR2 SVGAGI (reference sequence). Trimming took 7 bases from V and 7 from J; bases not matched to a gene: 15. The CDR3 DNA reads as TGTGCCAGCACTCATACAGGGGACATGCCGGGTGGCTACACCTTC. It encodes CASTHTGDMPGGYTF.

This chain joins TRBV15 and TRBJ2-3; D is perhaps TRBD2 (5 bases). The CDR3 covers 13 residues. CDR1 is LNHNV, CDR2 YYDKDF, per germline (reference sequence). The V and J ends lost 2 bases and 5 bases respectively, with 8 bases between them. The DNA of the CDR3 is TGTGCCACCAGCAGATCCGAGGGAGATACGCAGTATTTT. It yields the protein CATSRSEGDTQYF.

This clone was found a few times. The chain couples TRBV7-2 to TRBJ2-7, with D uncertain. Trimming left V 5 bases short and J 3 bases short, with 11 bases between. The CDR3 is 13 residues long. Germline lookup yields CDR1 SGHTA and CDR2 FQGNSA. The DNA of the CDR3 is TGTGCCAGCAGCCACGGGTACAACTACGAGCAGTACTTC. This codes for CASSHGYNYEQYF.

The chain recombines TRBV5-1 with TRBJ1-4; the match to TRBD1 covers 8 bases. The V and J ends lost 4 bases and 6 bases, in that order; junction bases with no gene match: 11. Per germline, CDR1 SGHRS and CDR2 YFSETQ. The CDR3 covers 16 residues. CDR3 nucleotides: TGCGCCAGCAGCAGAATTCTACAGGGGGGTGATGAAAAACTGTTTTTT. This gives the protein CASSRILQGGDEKLFF. The full variable domain, completed using reference TRBV5-1 and TRBJ1-4, is KAGVTQTPRYLIKTRGQQVTLSCSPISGHRSVSWYQQTPGQGLQFLFEYFSETQRNKGNFPGRFSGRQFSNSRSEMNVSTLELGDSALYLCASSRILQGGDEKLFFGSGTQLSVL.

This chain connects TRBV7-2 to TRBJ2-3, with 15 bases aligning to TRBD2. Germline loops: CDR1 SGHTA, CDR2 FQGNSA. Trimming cost V 5 bases and J 6 bases; bases outside gene matches: 6. This CDR3 is built from 16 residues. For the CDR3, the DNA is TGTGCCAGCAGCCCCCGGACTAGCGGGGGGGCGGATACGCAGTATTTT. It encodes CASSPRTSGGADTQYF.

The chain links TRBV5-4 to TRBJ2-5; TRBD2 might be the D (6 bases). This CDR3 region has 13 residues. The V end was cut by 4 bases, the J end by 5 bases, with 12 bases between. CDR1 and CDR2 from the germline V gene are SGHNT and YYREEE (reference sequence). CDR3 amino acids: CASSAAGMETQYF. The CDR3 coding sequence is TGTGCCAGCAGCGCCGCGGGGATGGAGACCCAGTACTTC.

V usage is TRBV4-2 and J usage is TRBJ2-1; D is unclear. Germline CDR1 is LGHNA and CDR2 is YNFKEQ. CDR3 size: 11 residues. Trimming left V 10 bases short and J 7 bases short, with 11 bases between. DNA for the CDR3: TGTGCCAAACTCGGCGCGAATGAGCAGTTCTTC. Translating it yields CAKLGANEQFF.

This chain uses TRBV5-5 with TRBJ1-1, with a tentative D call TRBD1 (5 bases). Germline lookup yields CDR1 SGHKS and CDR2 YYEKEE (reference sequence). The CDR3 is made up of 14 amino acids. Trimming left V 2 bases short and J 1 base short, with 9 bases between. The CDR3 reads CASSFSGQNTEAFF. CDR3 bases: TGTGCCAGCAGCTTCTCAGGGCAGAACACTGAAGCTTTCTTT.

The chain uses TRBV4-1 and TRBJ1-1; perhaps TRBD1 as D (5 bases). This CDR3 is built from 15 residues. The germline V gene encodes CDR1 MGHRA and CDR2 YSYEKL. The V end was cut by 4 bases, the J end by 2 bases, with 14 bases between. The CDR3 here is CASSPRFDRNTEAFF. The CDR3 region has the DNA TGCGCCAGCAGCCCTCGATTTGACAGAAACACTGAAGCTTTCTTT.

This rearrangement joins TRBV6-1 to TRBJ1-6; D call uncertain. Germline lookup yields CDR1 MNHNS and CDR2 SASEGT. The CDR3 runs to 18 residues. Trimming pared 6 bases from V and 0 bases from J, leaving 18 bases between. CDR3 region: CASRETYSESSYNSPLHF. Here the CDR3 DNA reads TGTGCCAGCAGGGAAACATATTCCGAAAGCTCCTATAATTCACCCCTCCACTTT.

This clone came up a few times. The rearrangement links TRBV10-2 to TRBJ2-7, with D possibly TRBD1 on 6 matching bases. There are 11 residues in the CDR3. Per the germline V gene, CDR1 is WSHSY and CDR2 is SAAADI. Between the trimmed V and J ends, which lost 7 bases and 5 bases, there was a span of 9 bases. CDR3: CASNGGNEQYF. CDR3 nucleotide sequence: TGCGCCAGCAATGGGGGCAACGAGCAGTACTTC.

CDR3 DNA: TGTGCCAGCAGGGGACAGCTTAATGAAAAACTGTTTTTT. Protein sequence: CASRGQLNEKLFF. This rearrangement joins TRBV11-1 to TRBJ1-4; 7 bases are shared with TRBD1. The CDR3 sequence is 13 residues long. V lost 6 bases, J lost 4 bases, and 2 bases stayed unmatched. The V gene's germline CDR1 is SGHAT and CDR2 FQDESV (reference sequence).

The CDR3 DNA sequence: TGTGCCAGCAGCTTTCCTAGCAGACTGGCCTCTGGGGCCAACGTCCTGACTTTC. The encoded protein is CASSFPSRLASGANVLTF. This chain links TRBV7-9 with TRBJ2-6; tentative D call: TRBD2 (5 bases). The CDR3 runs 18 residues. V shed 3 bases and J shed 0 bases, with 15 bases lying between them. Germline V gives CDR1 SEHNR, CDR2 FQNEAQ (reference sequence).

This chain joins TRBV18 and TRBJ2-7; D gene ambiguous. The V gene's germline CDR1 is KGHSH and CDR2 LQKENI. V gave up 3 bases and J gave up 2 bases, with 14 bases separating them. This CDR3 is 15 amino acids long. As DNA, the CDR3 is TGTGCCAGCTCACCGGGTTTATCAGGAACCTACGAGCAGTACTTC. This translates into CASSPGLSGTYEQYF.

CDR3: CASSLNSGPDTQYF. For the CDR3, the DNA is TGTGCCAGCAGCTTAAACAGCGGCCCAGATACGCAGTATTTT. The genes are TRBV7-3 and TRBJ2-3, with a weak D call TRBD2 (5 bases). The CDR3 is made up of 14 amino acids. Trimming shortened V by 1 base and J by 4 bases, and 9 bases separated the two germline ends. Germline lookup yields CDR1 SGHTA and CDR2 FQGTGA. The complete variable domain, with remaining parts taken from reference TRBV7-3 and TRBJ2-3, reads GAGVSQTPSNKVTEKGKYVELRCDPISGHTALYWYRQSLGQGPEFLIYFQGTGAADDSGLPNDRFFAVRPEGSVSTLKIQRTERGDSAVYLCASSLNSGPDTQYFGPGTRLTVL.

This clone occurred a few times. J is TRBJ2-3 and V is TRBV7-9; D is uncertain. The CDR3 extends over 11 amino acids. V was cut by 3 bases and J by 7 bases, with 5 bases left in between. The germline V gene encodes CDR1 SEHNR and CDR2 FQNEAQ (reference sequence). The CDR3 nucleotides read TGTGCCAGCAGCTTGGAATATACGCAGTATTTT. Protein sequence: CASSLEYTQYF.

The chain joins TRBV18 to TRBJ2-1; TRBD1 might be the D (5 bases). Between the trimmed V and J ends, which lost 4 bases and 5 bases, there was a span of 12 bases. CDR1 and CDR2 from the germline V gene are KGHSH and LQKENI. The CDR3 totals 14 residues. For the CDR3, the DNA is TGTGCCAGCTCACGGTGGGGCGGAGACAATGAGCAGTTCTTC. This encodes CASSRWGGDNEQFF. Complete variable domain (other parts from reference TRBV18 and TRBJ2-1): NAGVMQNPRHLVRRRGQEARLRCSPMKGHSHVYWYRQLPEEGLKFMVYLQKENIIDESGMPKERFSAEFPKEGPSILRIQQVVRGDSAAYFCASSRWGGDNEQFFGPGTRLTVL.

The CDR3 nucleotides are TGCGCCAGCAGCCCCACAACTCAGGACACCGGGGAGCTGTTTTTT. This codes for CASSPTTQDTGELFF. The rearrangement links TRBV5-1 to TRBJ2-2, with unresolved D. This CDR3 region has 15 residues. Trimming shortened V by 4 bases and J by 3 bases, and 13 bases separated the two germline ends. CDR1 is SGHRS and CDR2 is YFSETQ in the germline V gene.

In its sample, this clone was seen a few times. The chain carries TRBV4-2 and TRBJ2-3, with 10 bases matching TRBD2. The trim removed 0 bases at V and 4 bases at J, leaving 7 bases unmatched. The CDR3 length is 17 residues. Germline V gene lookup returns CDR1 LGHNA and CDR2 YNFKEQ. Here the CDR3 DNA reads TGTGCCAGCAGCCAAGATTTCCCTAGCGGGAGTGCAGATACGCAGTATTTT. Protein: CASSQDFPSGSADTQYF.

V gene TRBV5-6 combines with J gene TRBJ1-1; D perhaps matches TRBD1 (5 bases). CDR1 is SGHDT, CDR2 YYEEEE, per germline. The CDR3 runs 15 residues. V was trimmed by 1 base and J by 5 bases, leaving 15 bases between them. The CDR3, as DNA: TGTGCCAGCAGCTTGTCATGGGGGTTAGTGACTGAAGCTTTCTTT. Encoded protein: CASSLSWGLVTEAFF.

The chain has TRBV18 and TRBJ1-1, with TRBD1 identical over 9 bases. Germline loops: CDR1 KGHSH, CDR2 LQKENI. The CDR3 length is 16 residues. Trimming removed 2 bases from V and 4 bases from J; junction bases left unmatched: 8. The CDR3 nucleotides read TGTGCCAGCTCACCAAACACAGGGGGCCTCGGCACTGAAGCTTTCTTT. Protein product: CASSPNTGGLGTEAFF.

This chain links TRBV7-9 with TRBJ2-1; D gene ambiguous. Trimming cost V 5 bases and J 6 bases, with 8 bases left between them. The germline gives CDR1 SEHNR, CDR2 FQNEAQ (reference sequence). This CDR3 has 12 residues. CDR3 bases: TGTGCCAGCAGCACGACTGGCAATGAGCAGTTCTTC. Translating it yields CASSTTGNEQFF.